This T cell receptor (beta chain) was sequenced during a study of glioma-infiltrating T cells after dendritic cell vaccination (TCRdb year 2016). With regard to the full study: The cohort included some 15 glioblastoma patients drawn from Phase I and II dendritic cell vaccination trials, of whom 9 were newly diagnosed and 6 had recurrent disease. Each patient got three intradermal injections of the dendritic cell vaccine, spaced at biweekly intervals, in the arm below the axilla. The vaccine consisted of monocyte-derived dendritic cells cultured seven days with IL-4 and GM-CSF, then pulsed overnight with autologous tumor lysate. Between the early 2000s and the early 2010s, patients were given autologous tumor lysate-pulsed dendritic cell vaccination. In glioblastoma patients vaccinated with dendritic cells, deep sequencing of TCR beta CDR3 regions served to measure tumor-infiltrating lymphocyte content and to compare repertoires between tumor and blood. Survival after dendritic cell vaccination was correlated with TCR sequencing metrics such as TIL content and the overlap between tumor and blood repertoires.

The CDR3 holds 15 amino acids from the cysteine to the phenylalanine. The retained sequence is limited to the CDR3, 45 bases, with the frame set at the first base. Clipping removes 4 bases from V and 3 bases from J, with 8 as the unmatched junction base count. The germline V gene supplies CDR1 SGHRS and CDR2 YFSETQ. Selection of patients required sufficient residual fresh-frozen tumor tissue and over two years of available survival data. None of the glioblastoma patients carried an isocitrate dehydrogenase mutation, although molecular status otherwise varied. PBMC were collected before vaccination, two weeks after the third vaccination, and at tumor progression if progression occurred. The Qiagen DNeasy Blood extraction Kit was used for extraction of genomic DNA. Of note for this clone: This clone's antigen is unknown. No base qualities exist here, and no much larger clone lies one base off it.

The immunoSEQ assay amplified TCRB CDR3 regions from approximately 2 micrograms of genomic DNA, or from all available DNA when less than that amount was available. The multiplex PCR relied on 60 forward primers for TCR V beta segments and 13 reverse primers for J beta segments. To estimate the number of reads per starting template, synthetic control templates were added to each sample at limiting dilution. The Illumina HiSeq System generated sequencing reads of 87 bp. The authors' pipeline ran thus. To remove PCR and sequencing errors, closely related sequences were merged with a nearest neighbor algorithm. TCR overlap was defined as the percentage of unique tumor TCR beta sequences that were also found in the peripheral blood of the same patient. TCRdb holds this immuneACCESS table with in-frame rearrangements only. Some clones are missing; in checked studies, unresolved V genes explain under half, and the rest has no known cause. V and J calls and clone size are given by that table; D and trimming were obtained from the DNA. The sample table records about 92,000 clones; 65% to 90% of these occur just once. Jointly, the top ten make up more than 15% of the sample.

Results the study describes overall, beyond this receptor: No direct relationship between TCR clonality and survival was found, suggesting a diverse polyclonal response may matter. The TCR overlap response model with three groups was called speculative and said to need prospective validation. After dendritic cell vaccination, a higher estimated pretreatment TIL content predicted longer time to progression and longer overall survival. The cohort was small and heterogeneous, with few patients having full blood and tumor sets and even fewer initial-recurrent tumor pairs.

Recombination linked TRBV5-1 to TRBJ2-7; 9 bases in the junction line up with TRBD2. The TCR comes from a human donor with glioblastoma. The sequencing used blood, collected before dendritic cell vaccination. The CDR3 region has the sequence CASSNGTSSLYEQYF. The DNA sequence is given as TGCGCCAGCAGCAACGGGACTAGCTCTCTCTACGAGCAGTACTTC.